The rows below give T cell receptor beta chains drawn from one sample of a study of T cell changes during pregnancy in multiple sclerosis. TCRdb's copy holds only in-frame clones and misses some; the assay was immunoSEQ multiplex PCR. The data contain 30,000 to 40,000 clones, about nine tenths of them singletons. The sequencing used CD4+ T cells from peripheral blood mononuclear cells, collected in the first trimester of pregnancy. Source of these receptors: a female donor in good health, enrolled as a control in a pregnancy study. CDR3s include the opening cysteine and the closing phenylalanine or tryptophan.

J | length | V | CDR3
TRBJ2-7 | 16 | TRBV4-1 | CASSQDRGRNSYEQYF
TRBJ1-1 | 14 | TRBV30 | CARSMGGAGQGAFF
TRBJ2-3 | 17 | TRBV4-2 | CASSQGSGLAVTDTQYF
- | 13 | TRBV6-1 | CASRDRATYEQYF
TRBJ1-6 | 12 | TRBV7-2 | CASSRPNSPLHF
TRBJ2-7 | 16 | TRBV19 | CASSPRKAVSSYEQYF
TRBJ2-7 | 14 | TRBV5-1 | CASSFSGGTYEQYF
TRBJ1-4 | 16 | TRBV7-2 | CASSLSLGGPNKKLFF
TRBJ1-3 | 15 | TRBV28 | CASSLDLSSGNTIYF
TRBJ1-1 | 13 | TRBV4-1 | CASSQERRTEAFF
TRBJ2-5 | 16 | TRBV27 | CASSLGRGTLQETQYF
TRBJ1-1 | 13 | TRBV2 | CASSVQLNTEAFF
TRBJ2-1 | 11 | TRBV7-3 | CASSSNNEQFF
TRBJ1-1 | 14 | TRBV5-4 | CASSPGRWSTEAFF
TRBJ1-1 | 17 | TRBV7-9 | CASSPGQASRMNTEAFF
TRBJ2-5 | 15 | TRBV4-2 | CASSQGQAEGETQYF
TRBJ2-2 | 14 | TRBV28 | CASSKHGGGGELFF
TRBJ1-5 | 13 | TRBV2 | CASSRVPGQPQHF
TRBJ2-2 | 14 | TRBV5-1 | CASSPGQSTGELFF
TRBJ2-7 | 14 | TRBV6-6 | CASSTGGGTYEQYF
TRBJ1-5 | 18 | TRBV19 | CASSLGGKTLYSNQPQHF
TRBJ2-7 | 14 | TRBV6-5 | CASSYSGTGEKQYF
TRBJ2-3 | 14 | TRBV7-2 | CASSPSGGGFTQYF
TRBJ2-1 | 18 | TRBV7-9 | CASSLGGTSGGPRNEQFF
TRBJ1-3 | 15 | TRBV7-2 | CASSIRRQGSGTIYF
TRBJ2-7 | 14 | TRBV6-5 | CASSDRGSSYEQYF
TRBJ2-7 | 16 | TRBV25-1 | CASSVTGEGGIYEQYF
TRBJ1-1 | 15 | TRBV14 | CASSPTGVRRREAFF
TRBJ1-6 | 13 | TRBV30 | CAWALRGGSPLHF
TRBJ1-1 | 13 | TRBV29-1 | CRIGTGANTEAFF
TRBJ1-1 | 16 | TRBV7-9 | CASSPRGQWGNTEAFF
TRBJ1-1 | 13 | TRBV6-1 | CASSEAQGRRAFF
TRBJ2-5 | 14 | TRBV6-5 | CASSYPTAKGTQYF
TRBJ1-2 | 13 | TRBV13 | CASSLGREYGYTF
TRBJ1-2 | 17 | TRBV18 | CASSPPRDRVSQYGYTF
TRBJ1-2 | 19 | TRBV4-1 | CASSQDRKGITGLGFGYTF
TRBJ2-3 | 15 | TRBV7-3 | CASSLNTGVSDTQYF
TRBJ1-2 | 15 | TRBV18 | CASSPSLEPGKGYTF
TRBJ1-1 | 15 | TRBV2 | CAITGGARPNTEAFF
TRBJ1-2 | 15 | TRBV28 | CASLSLHRRDYGYTF
TRBJ1-1 | 12 | TRBV28 | CASSLGSTEAFF
TRBJ1-5 | 15 | TRBV4-3 | CASSQGPGTNQPQHF
TRBJ2-5 | 15 | TRBV4-1 | CASSQGAAGSETQYF
TRBJ1-3 | 15 | TRBV28 | CASSPTGAHGNTIYF
TRBJ1-5 | 16 | TRBV18 | CASSPPGGGSNQPQHF
TRBJ1-5 | 14 | TRBV2 | CASSVGGANQPQHF
TRBJ1-6 | 14 | TRBV7-2 | CASSSLKSNSPLHF
TRBJ2-1 | 13 | TRBV7-9 | CASSFSQNNEQFF
TRBJ1-2 | 15 | TRBV28 | CASSLPNPTQGGYTF